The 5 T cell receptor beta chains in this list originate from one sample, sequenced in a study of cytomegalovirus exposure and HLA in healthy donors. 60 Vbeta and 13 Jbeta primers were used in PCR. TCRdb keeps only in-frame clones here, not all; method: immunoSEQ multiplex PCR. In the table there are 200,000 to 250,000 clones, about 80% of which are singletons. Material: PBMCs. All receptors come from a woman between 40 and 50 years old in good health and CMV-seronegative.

The CDR3 coding sequence is TGTGCCAGCAGCTTAGGCGCAGGGGCCAACAAAAACATTCAGTACTTC. This codes for CASSLGAGANKNIQYF. V is TRBV7-9 and J is TRBJ2-4; weak D call: TRBD1 (6 bases). Trimming took off 1 base at V and 3 bases at J, with 13 bases between the two ends. Germline loops: CDR1 SEHNR, CDR2 FQNEAQ (reference sequence). The CDR3 runs 16 residues.

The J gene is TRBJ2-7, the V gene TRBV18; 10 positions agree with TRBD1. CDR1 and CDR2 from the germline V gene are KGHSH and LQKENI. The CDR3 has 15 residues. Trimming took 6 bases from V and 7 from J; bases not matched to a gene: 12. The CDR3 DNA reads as TGTGCCAGCTCCCTAGGGACAGGGGCCGTCGGAGAGCAGTACTTC. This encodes CASSLGTGAVGEQYF.

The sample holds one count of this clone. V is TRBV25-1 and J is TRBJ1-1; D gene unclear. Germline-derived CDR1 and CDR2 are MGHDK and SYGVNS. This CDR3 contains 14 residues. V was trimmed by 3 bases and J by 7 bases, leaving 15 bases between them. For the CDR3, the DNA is TGTGCCAGCAGTGACCCGACAATCCCGGTTGAAGCTTTCTTT. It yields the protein CASSDPTIPVEAFF.

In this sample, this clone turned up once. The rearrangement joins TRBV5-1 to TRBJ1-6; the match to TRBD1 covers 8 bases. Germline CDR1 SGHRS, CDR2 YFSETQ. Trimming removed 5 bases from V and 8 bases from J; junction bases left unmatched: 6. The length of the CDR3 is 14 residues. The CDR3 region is CASRPGQDHSPLHF. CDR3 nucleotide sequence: TGCGCCAGCAGACCGGGACAGGACCATTCACCCCTCCACTTT.

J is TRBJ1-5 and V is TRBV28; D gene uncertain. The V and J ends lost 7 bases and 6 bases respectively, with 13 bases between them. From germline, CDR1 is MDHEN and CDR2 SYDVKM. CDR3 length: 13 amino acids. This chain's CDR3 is CASMRVLGQPQHF. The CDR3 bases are TGTGCCAGCATGAGGGTATTGGGTCAGCCCCAGCATTTT. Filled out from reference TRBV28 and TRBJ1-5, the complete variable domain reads DVKVTQSSRYLVKRTGEKVFLECVQDMDHENMFWYRQDPGLGLRLIYFSYDVKMKEKGDIPEGYSVSREKKERFSLILESASTNQTSMYLCASMRVLGQPQHFGDGTRLSIL.